The 28 T cell receptor beta chains in this list originate from one sample, sequenced in a study of response to subunit inactivated influenza vaccine. TCRdb redid the calling of the RT-PCR reads with MiXCR, one entry per CDR3 protein. The table includes roughly 700,000 distinct CDR3 sequences, 11% to 15% detected once. The sequencing used PBMCs from blood, collected around 14 days before vaccination. The receptors were gathered from a middle-aged man who received an inactivated influenza vaccine.

This clonotype was picked up many times. V is TRBV27 and J is TRBJ2-2; D unresolved. The germline gives CDR1 MNHEY, CDR2 SMNVEV (reference sequence). The CDR3 length is 16 residues. The V end was cut by 7 bases, the J end by 0 bases, with 15 bases between. DNA for the CDR3: TGTGCCAGCACCCTGGAGAGTGCCGCGAACACCGGGGAGCTGTTTTTT. This codes for CASTLESAANTGELFF.

The chain joins TRBV5-1 to TRBJ2-7; possibly TRBD2 for D (6 bases). CDR3 length: 14 residues. V was trimmed by 0 bases and J by 6 bases, leaving 13 bases between them. The germline gives CDR1 SGHRS, CDR2 YFSETQ. The CDR3 nucleotides read TGCGCCAGCAGCTTGGGCGGGGCCGGGGGCGAGCAGTACTTC. It yields the protein CASSLGGAGGEQYF.

The V and J genes are TRBV27 and TRBJ2-7; 9 bases agree with TRBD1. The ends lost 8 bases at V and 6 bases at J; junction bases unmatched: 5. From germline, CDR1 is MNHEY and CDR2 SMNVEV (reference sequence). The CDR3 is 12 residues long. The CDR3 bases are TGTGCCAGCGGACAGGGGCTGGTCGAGCAGTACTTC. As protein: CASGQGLVEQYF.

This chain connects TRBV7-9 to TRBJ2-6; D remains ambiguous. Looked up from germline, CDR1 is SEHNR and CDR2 is FQNEAQ (reference sequence). The CDR3 runs to 16 residues. The V gene lost 4 bases and the J gene lost 0 bases, with 10 bases spanning the gap. CDR3 coding DNA: TGTGCCAGCAGCTCCCGGTTGTTCTCTGGGGCCAACGTCCTGACTTTC. It translates to CASSSRLFSGANVLTF.

The V and J genes are TRBV7-9 and TRBJ1-6; 7 bases are shared with TRBD1. Germline values: CDR1 SEHNR, CDR2 FQNEAQ (reference sequence). The V segment lost 10 bases and the J segment 10 bases; nucleotides outside the gene matches: 13. The CDR3 covers 14 residues. The CDR3 DNA reads as TGTGCCACCACAGCCGACAGGGCTAGATCACCCCTCCACTTT. Translation gives CATTADRARSPLHF.

V and J are TRBV29-1 and TRBJ2-5; D assignment may be TRBD1 or TRBD2 (6 bases each). The CDR3 runs 16 residues. The ends were cut back, 3 bases at V and 1 base at J, with 18 bases in the middle. Germline V gives CDR1 SQVTM, CDR2 ANQGSEA. This CDR3 reads CSVDGVVRDIQETQYF. In DNA form, the CDR3 reads TGCAGCGTTGACGGGGTGGTGCGGGACATCCAAGAGACCCAGTACTTC.

This clonotype was counted between two and nine times. The CDR3: CASTGGHGYTF. As DNA, the CDR3 is TGTGCCAGCACGGGGGGGCACGGCTACACCTTC. The V gene is TRBV6-5, the J gene TRBJ1-2; perhaps TRBD1 as D (6 bases). Germline V CDR1 and CDR2: MNHEY, SVGAGI. The CDR3 extends over 11 amino acids. Trimming left V 7 bases short and J 8 bases short, with 11 bases between.

This clonotype was counted only a few times. The chain carries TRBV20-1 and TRBJ2-1; D may match TRBD1 or TRBD2 (5 bases each). This CDR3 is 15 amino acids long. V lost 6 bases and J lost 1, with 16 bases in between. The germline V gene has CDR1 DFQATT and CDR2 SNEGSKA (reference sequence). The CDR3 sequence is CSALDGAQSYNEQFF. The CDR3 DNA follows: TGCAGTGCCCTGGACGGGGCACAGTCCTACAATGAGCAGTTCTTC.

There are a few counts of this clonotype. The chain is built from TRBV12-3 or TRBV12-4 and TRBJ2-2; D unclear. Deletions cut 7 bases from V and 5 bases from J, with 14 bases between. CDR3 length equals 14 residues. This chain's CDR3 is CASTSPAETGELFF. In nucleotides, the CDR3 is TGTGCCAGCACCTCCCCGGCGGAAACCGGGGAGCTGTTTTTT.

In this sample, this clonotype turned up a few times. This rearrangement joins TRBV28 to TRBJ2-1; D might be TRBD1 (6 bases). Looked up from germline, CDR1 is MDHEN and CDR2 is SYDVKM. Between the trimmed V and J ends, which lost 5 bases and 7 bases, there was a span of 12 bases. The CDR3 has 13 amino acids. The CDR3 reads CASSEDSRNEQFF. The CDR3 coding sequence is TGTGCCAGCAGTGAGGACAGTAGAAATGAGCAGTTCTTC.

CDR3 amino acids: CACASRGVEGETQYF. The DNA of the CDR3 is TGTGCCTGTGCATCGAGGGGAGTTGAGGGAGAGACCCAGTACTTC. The gene calls are TRBV30 and TRBJ2-5; possibly TRBD1 or TRBD2 for D (5 bases each). The germline V and J ends were trimmed by 6 bases and 4 bases, with 21 bases remaining between them. This CDR3 has 15 amino acids. Germline V gene lookup returns CDR1 GTSNPN and CDR2 SVGIG (reference sequence). The entire variable domain, with the rest obtained from reference TRBV30 and TRBJ2-5, is as follows: SQTIHQWPATLVQPVGSPLSLECTVEGTSNPNLYWYRQAAGRGLQLLFYSVGIGQISSEVPQNLSASRPQDRQFILSSKKLLLSDSGFYLCACASRGVEGETQYFGPGTRLLVL.

The rearrangement links TRBV7-2 to TRBJ2-3, with TRBD2 identical over 8 bases. Germline trimming cut 4 bases from V and 1 base from J; bases unmatched to any gene: 7. Germline V lookup: CDR1 SGHTA, CDR2 FQGNSA. This CDR3 has 16 residues. DNA for the CDR3: TGTGCCAGCAGCTCGGTGAGCGGGGGACGCACAGATACGCAGTATTTT. Its translation is CASSSVSGGRTDTQYF.

This chain links TRBV11-2 with TRBJ2-2, with TRBD1 matching over 7 bases. The germline V gene has CDR1 SGHAT and CDR2 FQNNGV. The junction had 8 bases not matched to a gene; V was cut back by 4 bases and J by 6 bases. The CDR3 has 15 residues. The CDR3 region is CASSSMGRGSGELFF. In DNA form, the CDR3 reads TGTGCCAGCAGCTCAATGGGCAGGGGGTCCGGGGAGCTGTTTTTT. Together with reference TRBV11-2 and TRBJ2-2, the CDR3 gives the full variable domain: EAGVAQSPRYKIIEKRQSVAFWCNPISGHATLYWYQQILGQGPKLLIQFQNNGVVDDSQLPKDRFSAERLKGVDSTLKIQPAKLEDSAVYLCASSSMGRGSGELFFGEGSRLTVL.

The V call is TRBV16, the J call TRBJ2-7; 7 positions match TRBD1. The length of the CDR3 is 14 residues. The J segment lost 3 bases and the V segment lost 4 bases, leaving 6 bases of the junction unmatched. Germline CDR1 KGHSY, CDR2 FQNENV. The CDR3 nucleotides are TGTGCCAGCAGCCGCCAGACAGGGTTCTACGAGCAGTACTTC. Amino acids: CASSRQTGFYEQYF.

The genes are TRBV5-1 and TRBJ2-7, with 7 positions matching TRBD1. The CDR3 is 15 residues long. V lost 4 bases and J lost 2; bases outside the gene matches: 9. Germline-derived CDR1 and CDR2 are SGHRS and YFSETQ. The CDR3 DNA follows: TGCGCCAGCAGCCATGGACAGGTAGGCGCCTACGAGCAGTACTTC. Protein product: CASSHGQVGAYEQYF.

The chain recombines TRBV11-2 with TRBJ2-2; D is ambiguous. The germline V and J ends were trimmed by 1 base and 5 bases, with 8 bases remaining between them. CDR3 length: 14 amino acids. In germline, CDR1 is SGHAT, CDR2 FQNNGV. For the CDR3, the DNA is TGTGCCAGCAGCTTAGGGTTTTCGACCGGGGAGCTGTTTTTT. This encodes CASSLGFSTGELFF.

This chain links TRBV7-2 with TRBJ2-1; D unresolved. This CDR3 region has 11 residues. CDR1 and CDR2 (germline): SGHTA, FQGNSA. V was clipped by 1 base and J by 15 bases, with 10 bases between them. The CDR3 sequence is CASSLEFLPFF. DNA of the CDR3: TGTGCCAGCAGCTTAGAGTTTTTGCCGTTCTTC. The whole variable domain, filled in from reference TRBV7-2 and TRBJ2-1, reads GAGVSQSPSNKVTEKGKDVELRCDPISGHTALYWYRQSLGQGLEFLIYFQGNSAPDKSGLPSDRFSAERTGGSVSTLTIQRTQQEDSAVYLCASSLEFLPFFGPGTRLTVL.

The V call is TRBV12-3 or TRBV12-4, the J call TRBJ2-7, with 9 bases matching TRBD1. V lost 2 bases to trimming and J lost 6 bases; unmatched junction nucleotides: 5. The CDR3 is 14 amino acids. The CDR3 DNA reads as TGTGCCAGCAGTTTATCGGACAGGGGAGCCGAGCAGTACTTC. It encodes CASSLSDRGAEQYF.

This clonotype was picked up a small number of times. The gene calls are TRBV6-2 or TRBV6-3 and TRBJ2-5; no clear D. The V gene lost 2 bases and the J gene lost 2 bases, with 9 bases spanning the gap. The CDR3 sequence is 14 residues long. The V gene's germline CDR1 is MNHEY and CDR2 SVGEGT. Here the CDR3 reads CASSYAVRQETQYF. The CDR3, as DNA: TGTGCCAGCAGTTACGCAGTAAGGCAAGAGACCCAGTACTTC.

The chain has TRBV7-3 and TRBJ2-1; D possibly corresponds to TRBD2 (5 bases). CDR3 length equals 16 residues. Germline loops: CDR1 SGHTA, CDR2 FQGTGA. V was cut by 0 bases and J by 5 bases, with 14 bases left in between. CDR3 bases: TGTGCCAGCAGCTTAACGTCGGCTAGCCCTCACAATGAGCAGTTCTTC. Amino acid sequence: CASSLTSASPHNEQFF.

The table lists this clonotype with a few counts. The rearrangement joins TRBV20-1 to TRBJ2-6; TRBD2 aligns across 9 bases. After removal of 4 bases from V and 0 bases from J, the junction contained 4 bases not matched to a gene. Germline assignment: CDR1 DFQATT and CDR2 SNEGSKA (reference sequence). CDR3 length equals 16 residues. CDR3 region: CSAIAGVYSGANVLTF. For the CDR3, the DNA is TGCAGTGCTATAGCGGGGGTTTACTCTGGGGCCAACGTCCTGACTTTC.

This clonotype was counted only a few times. The chain carries TRBV7-9 and TRBJ2-5; no definite D call. CDR1 is SEHNR, CDR2 FQNEAQ, per germline (reference sequence). V lost 3 bases and J 1 base, leaving 9 bases between the germline ends. The CDR3 is 14 residues long. This chain's CDR3 is CASSFGSGQETQYF. The CDR3 DNA reads TGTGCCAGCAGCTTTGGGTCGGGCCAAGAGACCCAGTACTTC.

The chain joins TRBV5-6 to TRBJ2-3; possibly TRBD1 for D (5 bases). Germline values: CDR1 SGHDT, CDR2 YYEEEE. V was shortened by 3 bases and J by 2 bases, with 7 bases between the two germline ends. This CDR3 contains 13 residues. CDR3 in DNA: TGTGCCAGCAGCTGGGGCGACACAGATACGCAGTATTTT. It encodes CASSWGDTDTQYF.

This clonotype was picked up a small number of times. The CDR3 DNA reads as TGTGCCAGCAGTTTGGAGGAGTGGAGGGCTTACGGGACAGGGGGTCACTACGAGCAGTACTTC. It is translated as CASSLEEWRAYGTGGHYEQYF. The chain is built from TRBV12-3 or TRBV12-4 and TRBJ2-7, with 11 bases that match TRBD1. The CDR3 extends over 21 amino acids. With V trimmed by 3 bases and J by 3 bases, 22 bases remained unmatched.

This clonotype showed up just a few times. V and J are TRBV20-1 and TRBJ2-7; unclear D gene. Trimming took off 3 bases at V and 3 bases at J, with 15 bases between the two ends. Germline V gene lookup returns CDR1 DFQATT and CDR2 SNEGSKA (reference sequence). The CDR3 has 14 amino acids. The CDR3 is CSARGTIGDYEQYF. CDR3 in DNA: TGCAGTGCTAGGGGAACGATAGGAGACTACGAGCAGTACTTC.

This clonotype occurred many times. This chain links TRBV20-1 with TRBJ1-1, with unresolved D. The CDR3 has 13 residues. From germline, CDR1 is DFQATT and CDR2 SNEGSKA (reference sequence). The V end was cut by 0 bases, the J end by 0 bases, with 5 bases between. The CDR3, as DNA: TGCAGTGCTAGAGATGGGGTGAACACTGAAGCTTTCTTT. This sequence encodes CSARDGVNTEAFF.

This clonotype has a handful of counts. The chain uses TRBV28 and TRBJ2-3; D not resolved. The CDR3 is made up of 12 amino acids. CDR1 MDHEN and CDR2 SYDVKM come from the germline V gene. V was trimmed by 6 bases and J by 3 bases, leaving 7 bases between them. For the CDR3, the DNA is TGTGCCAGCAGCACCCCGACAGATACGCAGTATTTT. This codes for CASSTPTDTQYF.

This clonotype occurred many times. The J gene is TRBJ2-1, the V gene TRBV11-2; D is unresolved. The CDR3 has 16 amino acids. Per germline, CDR1 SGHAT and CDR2 FQNNGV. V was trimmed by 1 base and J by 5 bases, leaving 15 bases between them. Here the CDR3 reads CASSLVGSPWDNEQFF. Here the CDR3 DNA reads TGTGCCAGCAGCTTAGTAGGTTCGCCCTGGGACAATGAGCAGTTCTTC.